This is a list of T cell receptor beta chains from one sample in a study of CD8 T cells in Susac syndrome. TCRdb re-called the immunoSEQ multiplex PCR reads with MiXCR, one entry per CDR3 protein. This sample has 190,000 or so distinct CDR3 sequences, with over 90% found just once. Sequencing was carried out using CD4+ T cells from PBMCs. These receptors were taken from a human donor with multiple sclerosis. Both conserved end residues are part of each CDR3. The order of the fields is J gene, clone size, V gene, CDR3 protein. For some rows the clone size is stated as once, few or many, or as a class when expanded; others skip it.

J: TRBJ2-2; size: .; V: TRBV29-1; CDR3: CSVGRGPGELFF
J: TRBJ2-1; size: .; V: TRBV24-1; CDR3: CATDSGTGGFEQFF
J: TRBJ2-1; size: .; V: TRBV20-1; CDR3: CSASPQGAGEQFF
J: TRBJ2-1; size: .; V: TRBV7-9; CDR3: CASSSLAGGPEQFF
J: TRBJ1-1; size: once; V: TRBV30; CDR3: CASRDREDTEAFF
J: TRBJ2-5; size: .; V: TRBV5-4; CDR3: CASSLGGFRKTQYF
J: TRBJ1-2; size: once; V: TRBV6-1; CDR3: CASSRDRGRTLYGYTF
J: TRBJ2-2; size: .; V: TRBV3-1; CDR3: CAAQGTGELFF
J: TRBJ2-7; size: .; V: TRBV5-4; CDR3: CASSLQLNEQYF
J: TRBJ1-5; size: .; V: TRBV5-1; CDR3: CASSSRQGEDQPQHF
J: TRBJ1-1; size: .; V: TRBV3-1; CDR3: CASSLGQGMNTEAFF
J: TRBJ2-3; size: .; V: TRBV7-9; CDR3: CASSLSTSGGHYAQYF
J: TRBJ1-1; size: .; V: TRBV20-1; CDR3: CSATVGGLAFF
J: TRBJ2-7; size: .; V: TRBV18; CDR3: CASSQGQVYEQYF
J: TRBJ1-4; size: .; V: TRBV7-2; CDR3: CASSLAPGAGEKLFF
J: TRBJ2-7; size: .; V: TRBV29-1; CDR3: CSVEVTGIREQYF
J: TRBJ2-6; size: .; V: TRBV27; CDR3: CASSSGRSGANVLTF
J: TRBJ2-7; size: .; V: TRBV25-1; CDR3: CASSDPRQLTYEQYF
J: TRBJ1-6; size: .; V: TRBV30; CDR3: CAWSVDIGSPLHF
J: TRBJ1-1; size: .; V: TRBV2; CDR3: CASSVLGTVNTEAFF
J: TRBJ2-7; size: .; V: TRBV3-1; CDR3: CASSPGTSIYEQYF
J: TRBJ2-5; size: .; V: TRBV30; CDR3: CAWSVSGIKETQYF
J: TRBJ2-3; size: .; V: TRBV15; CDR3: CATSRGQGTDTQYF
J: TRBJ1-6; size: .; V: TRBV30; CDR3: CAWTANNSPLHF
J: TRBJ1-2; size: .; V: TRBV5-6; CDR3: CASSLGRPNYGYTF
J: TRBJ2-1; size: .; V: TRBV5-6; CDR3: CASSLDVRQVDEQFF
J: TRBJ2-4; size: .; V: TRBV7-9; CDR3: CASSLRSSAKNIQYF
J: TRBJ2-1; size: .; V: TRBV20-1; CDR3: CSARDGGDSYNEQFF
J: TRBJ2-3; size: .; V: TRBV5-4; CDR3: CASGPGPKATDTQYF
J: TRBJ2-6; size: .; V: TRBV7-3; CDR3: CASSLNVGQQIVGGANVLTF
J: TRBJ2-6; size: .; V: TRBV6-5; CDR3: CASSGTAGANVLTF
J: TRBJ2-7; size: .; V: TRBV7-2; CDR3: CASSRRDTSYEQYF
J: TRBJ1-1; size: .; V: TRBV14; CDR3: CASSQQYTEAFF
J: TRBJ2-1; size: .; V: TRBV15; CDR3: CATSRAVGGNEQFF
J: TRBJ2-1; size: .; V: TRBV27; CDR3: CASSLWGEAYNEQFF
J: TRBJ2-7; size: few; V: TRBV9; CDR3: CASSADFYEQYF
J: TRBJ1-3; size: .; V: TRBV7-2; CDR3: CASSLRGPSGNTIYF
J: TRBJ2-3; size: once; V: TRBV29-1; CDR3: CSVEMGEGPDTQYF
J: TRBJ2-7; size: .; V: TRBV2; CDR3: CASSETVSYEQYF
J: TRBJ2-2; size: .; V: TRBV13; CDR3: CASGTRNTGELFF
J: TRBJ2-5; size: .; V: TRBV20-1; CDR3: CSAPNSGGQGGTQYF
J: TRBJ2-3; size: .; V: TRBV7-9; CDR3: CASSELVSDTQYF
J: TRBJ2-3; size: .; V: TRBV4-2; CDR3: CASSQDLMTGSVPDTQYF
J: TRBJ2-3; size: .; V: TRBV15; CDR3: CATSRSRPFSSTDTQYF